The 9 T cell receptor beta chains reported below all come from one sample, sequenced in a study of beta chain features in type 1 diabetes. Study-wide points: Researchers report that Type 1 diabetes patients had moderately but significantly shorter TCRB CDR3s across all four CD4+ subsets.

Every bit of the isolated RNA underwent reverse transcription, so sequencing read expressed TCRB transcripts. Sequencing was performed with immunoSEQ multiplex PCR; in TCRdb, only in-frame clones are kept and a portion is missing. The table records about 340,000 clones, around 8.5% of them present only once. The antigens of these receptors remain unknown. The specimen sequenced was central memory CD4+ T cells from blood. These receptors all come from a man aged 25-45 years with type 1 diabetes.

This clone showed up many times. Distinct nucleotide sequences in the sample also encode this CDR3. CDR3 in amino acids: CASSPGGGNQPQHF. CDR3 bases: TGTGCCAGCAGCCCCGGAGGGGGCAATCAGCCCCAGCATTTT. The chain links TRBV7-9 to TRBJ1-5, with a tentative D call TRBD1 (5 bases). The CDR3 runs to 14 residues. Germline V lookup: CDR1 SEHNR, CDR2 FQNEAQ (reference sequence). Trimming stripped 5 bases from V and 2 bases from J, with 10 bases between. Looking up the rest from reference TRBV7-9 and TRBJ1-5 gives the full variable domain: DTGVSQNPRHKITKRGQNVTFRCDPISEHNRLYWYRQTLGQGPEFLTYFQNEAQLEKSRLLSDRFSAERPKGSFSTLEIQRTEQGDSAMYLCASSPGGGNQPQHFGDGTRLSIL.

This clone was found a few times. The CDR3 bases are TGTGCCAGCAGTGGGACAGGGGGCGAGTACGAGCAGTACTTC. Its translation: CASSGTGGEYEQYF. The chain carries TRBV6-5 and TRBJ2-7, with TRBD1 matching over 12 bases. The CDR3 covers 14 residues. With 5 bases clipped from V and 4 bases from J, the junction kept 3 bases outside the gene matches. Looked up from germline, CDR1 is MNHEY and CDR2 is SVGAGI.

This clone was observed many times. The CDR3 bases are TGTGCCAGCAGTCCCGGTTCCTCGGGAGGCTACACCTTC. Residues: CASSPGSSGGYTF. The J gene is TRBJ1-2, the V gene TRBV28; D uncertain. Per germline, CDR1 MDHEN and CDR2 SYDVKM. With 5 bases removed from V and 8 bases from J, the gap between germline ends came to 15 bases. There are 13 residues in the CDR3.

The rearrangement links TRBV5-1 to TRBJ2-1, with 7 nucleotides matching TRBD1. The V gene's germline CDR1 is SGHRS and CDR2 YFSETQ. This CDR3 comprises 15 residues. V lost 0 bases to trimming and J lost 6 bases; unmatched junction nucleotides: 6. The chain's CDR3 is CASSLGQGKPNEQFF. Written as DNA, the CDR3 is TGCGCCAGCAGCTTGGGACAGGGTAAGCCCAATGAGCAGTTCTTC.

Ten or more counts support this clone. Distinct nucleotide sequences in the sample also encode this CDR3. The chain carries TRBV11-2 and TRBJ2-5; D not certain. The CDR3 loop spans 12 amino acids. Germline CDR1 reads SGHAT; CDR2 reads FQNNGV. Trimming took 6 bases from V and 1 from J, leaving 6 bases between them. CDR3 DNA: TGTGCCAGCAGTTTGTTCCAAGAGACCCAGTACTTC. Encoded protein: CASSLFQETQYF.

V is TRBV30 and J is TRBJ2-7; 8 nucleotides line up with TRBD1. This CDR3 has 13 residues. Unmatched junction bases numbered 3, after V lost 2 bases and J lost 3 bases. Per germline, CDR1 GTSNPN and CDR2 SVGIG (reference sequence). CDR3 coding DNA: TGTGCCTGGAGTCAGGGGGCAATCTACGAGCAGTACTTC. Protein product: CAWSQGAIYEQYF.

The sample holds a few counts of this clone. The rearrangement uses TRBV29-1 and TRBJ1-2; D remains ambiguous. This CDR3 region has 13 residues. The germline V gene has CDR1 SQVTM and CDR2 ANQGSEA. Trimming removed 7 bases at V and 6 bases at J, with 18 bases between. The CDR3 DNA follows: TGCAGCGGGAATAGACCCCCCGAGAATGGCTACACCTTC. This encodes CSGNRPPENGYTF. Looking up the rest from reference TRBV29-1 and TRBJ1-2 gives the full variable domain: SAVISQKPSRDICQRGTSLTIQCQVDSQVTMMFWYRQQPGQSLTLIATANQGSEATYESGFVIDKFPISRPNLTFSTLTVSNMSPEDSSIYLCSGNRPPENGYTFGSGTRLTVV.

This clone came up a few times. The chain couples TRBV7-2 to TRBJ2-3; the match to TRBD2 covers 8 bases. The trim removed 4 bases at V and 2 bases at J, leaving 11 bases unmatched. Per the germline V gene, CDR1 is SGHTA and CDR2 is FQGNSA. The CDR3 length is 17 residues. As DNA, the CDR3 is TGTGCCAGCAGCTCGCTCCAGCGGGGGCGTGACACAGATACGCAGTATTTT. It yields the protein CASSSLQRGRDTDTQYF.

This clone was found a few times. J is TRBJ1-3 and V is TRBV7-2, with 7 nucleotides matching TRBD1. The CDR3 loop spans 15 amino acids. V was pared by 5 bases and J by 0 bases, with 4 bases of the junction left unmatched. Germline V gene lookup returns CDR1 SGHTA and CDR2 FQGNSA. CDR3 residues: CASSRDSNSGNTIYF. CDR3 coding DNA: TGTGCCAGCAGCCGGGACAGTAACTCTGGAAACACCATATATTTT.